This T cell receptor beta chain was sequenced during a study of CD8+ T cells in alopecia areata. Study at large: Patients received oral tofacitinib, 5 to 10 mg twice daily, for moderate-to-severe alopecia areata. Patients in the study were on tofacitinib for 6 to 18 months, then off it for 6 months. Study conclusions and caveats: Higher clonality and more expanded CD8+ clones appeared in lesional than normal scalp.

Points on this clone: Its antigen is unidentified.

Germline V CDR1 and CDR2: MGHDK, SYGVNS. J lost 1 base, V lost 6 bases, and 6 bases had no gene match. The CDR3 extends over 16 amino acids. Following RNA extraction, reverse transcription yielded cDNA that acted as the sequencing template. Only in-frame clones appear in the TCRdb table, and some are missing; sequencing was by immunoSEQ multiplex PCR. The data hold roughly 190,000 clones, with about three fifths observed a single time. Treatment meaning: oral pan-JAK inhibitor, 5-10 mg twice daily. Alopecia areata patients had lesional scalp punch biopsies and peripheral blood taken from them. Material: CD4+ T cells sorted from blood, obtained at approximately week 49, from a patient treated with tofacitinib. The TCR comes from a human donor with alopecia areata. V is TRBV25-1 and J is TRBJ2-2, with 9 positions matching TRBD1. CDR3 sequence (DNA): TGTGCCAGCAGGGCACCGGGACAGGGGAACACCGGGGAGCTGTTTTTT. Its translation is CASRAPGQGNTGELFF.